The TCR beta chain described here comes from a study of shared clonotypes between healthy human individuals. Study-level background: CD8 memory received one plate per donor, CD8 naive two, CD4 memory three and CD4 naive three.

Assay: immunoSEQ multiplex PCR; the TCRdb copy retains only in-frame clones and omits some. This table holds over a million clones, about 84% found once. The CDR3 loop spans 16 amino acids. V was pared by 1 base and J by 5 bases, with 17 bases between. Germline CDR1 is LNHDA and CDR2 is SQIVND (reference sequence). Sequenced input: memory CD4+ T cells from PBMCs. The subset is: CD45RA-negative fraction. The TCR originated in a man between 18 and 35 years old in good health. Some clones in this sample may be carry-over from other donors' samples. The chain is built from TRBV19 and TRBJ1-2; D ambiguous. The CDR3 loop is CASSIGGVDSEYGYTF. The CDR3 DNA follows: TGTGCCAGTAGTATAGGCGGCGTCGACTCCGAGTATGGCTACACCTTC.